This TCR beta chain was observed in a study of T cell changes during pregnancy in multiple sclerosis. The data were produced by immunoSEQ multiplex PCR, yet TCRdb's version contains in-frame clones alone and is incomplete. The data hold tens of thousands of clones, with 91% observed a single time. CDR1 is MDHEN, CDR2 SYDVKM, per germline. Trimming stripped 6 bases from V and 6 bases from J, with 21 bases between. The length of the CDR3 is 15 residues. The sequence was obtained from a female donor in good health, enrolled as a control in a pregnancy study. This rearrangement joins TRBV28 to TRBJ2-7; D perhaps matches TRBD2 (6 bases). This material consisted of peripheral blood, taken in the third trimester of pregnancy. The CDR3 DNA is TGTGCCAGCAGACCTGGCGGGATAGTAGGCTCCGAGCAGTACTTC. Translated, it gives CASRPGGIVGSEQYF.